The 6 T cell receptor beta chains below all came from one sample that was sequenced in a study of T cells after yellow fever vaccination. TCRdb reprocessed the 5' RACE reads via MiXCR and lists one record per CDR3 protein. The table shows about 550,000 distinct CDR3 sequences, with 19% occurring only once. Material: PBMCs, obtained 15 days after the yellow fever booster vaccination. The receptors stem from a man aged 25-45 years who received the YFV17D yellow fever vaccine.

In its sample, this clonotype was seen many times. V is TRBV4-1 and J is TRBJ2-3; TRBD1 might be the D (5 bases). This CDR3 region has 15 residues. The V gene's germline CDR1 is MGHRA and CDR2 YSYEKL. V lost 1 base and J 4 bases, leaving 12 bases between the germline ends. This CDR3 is CASSQGVQGADTQYF. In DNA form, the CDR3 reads TGCGCCAGCAGCCAAGGAGTGCAGGGTGCAGATACGCAGTATTTT.

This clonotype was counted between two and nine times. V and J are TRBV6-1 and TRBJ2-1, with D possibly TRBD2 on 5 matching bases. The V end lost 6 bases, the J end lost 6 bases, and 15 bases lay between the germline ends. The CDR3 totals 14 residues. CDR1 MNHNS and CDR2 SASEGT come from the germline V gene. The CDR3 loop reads CASRPGGETNEQFF. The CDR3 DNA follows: TGTGCCAGCAGGCCTGGAGGCGAGACCAATGAGCAGTTCTTC.

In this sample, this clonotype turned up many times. DNA of the CDR3: TGTGCCAGCAGCTTAGACGGGACAGGGACCAATGAGCAGTTCTTC. Amino acids: CASSLDGTGTNEQFF. The V gene is TRBV7-9, the J gene TRBJ2-1; 9 bases map to TRBD1. Germline V gene sequence: CDR1 SEHNR, CDR2 FQNEAQ (reference sequence). J was trimmed by 6 bases and V by 1 base; bases with no gene match: 4. The length of the CDR3 is 15 residues.

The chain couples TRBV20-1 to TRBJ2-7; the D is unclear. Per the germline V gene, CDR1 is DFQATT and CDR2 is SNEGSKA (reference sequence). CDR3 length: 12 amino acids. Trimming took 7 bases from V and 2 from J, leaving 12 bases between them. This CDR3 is CSGVGGPYEQYF. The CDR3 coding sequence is TGCAGTGGGGTAGGTGGTCCCTACGAGCAGTACTTC.

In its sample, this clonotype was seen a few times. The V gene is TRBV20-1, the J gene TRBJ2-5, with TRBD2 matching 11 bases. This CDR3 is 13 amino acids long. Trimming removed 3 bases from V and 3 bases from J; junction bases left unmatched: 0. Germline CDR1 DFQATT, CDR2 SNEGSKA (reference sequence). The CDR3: CSARTSGKETQYF. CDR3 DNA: TGCAGTGCTAGGACTAGCGGGAAAGAGACCCAGTACTTC.

CDR3 sequence reads: CSARGRSSYNEQFF. Here the CDR3 DNA reads TGCAGTGCTAGGGGGCGGAGCTCCTACAATGAGCAGTTCTTC. The chain employs TRBV20-1 and TRBJ2-1; TRBD1 might be the D (5 bases). CDR1 is DFQATT and CDR2 is SNEGSKA in the germline V gene (reference sequence). CDR3 length: 14 amino acids. Trimming cost V 3 bases and J 0 bases, with 9 bases left between them.